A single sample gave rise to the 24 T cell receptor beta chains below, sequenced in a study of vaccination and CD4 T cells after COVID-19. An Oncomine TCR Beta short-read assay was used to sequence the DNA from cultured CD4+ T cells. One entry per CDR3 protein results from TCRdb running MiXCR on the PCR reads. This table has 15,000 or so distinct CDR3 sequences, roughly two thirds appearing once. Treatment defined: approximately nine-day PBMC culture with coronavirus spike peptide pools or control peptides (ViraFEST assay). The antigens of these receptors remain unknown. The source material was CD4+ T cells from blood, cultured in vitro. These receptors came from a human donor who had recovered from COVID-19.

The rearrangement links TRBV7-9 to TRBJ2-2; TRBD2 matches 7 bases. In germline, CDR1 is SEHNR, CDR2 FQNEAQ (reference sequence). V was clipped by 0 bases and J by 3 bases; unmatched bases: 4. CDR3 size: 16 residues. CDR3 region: CASSLARGGYTGELFF. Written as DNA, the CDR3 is TGTGCCAGCAGCTTAGCGCGCGGGGGTTACACCGGGGAGCTGTTTTTT. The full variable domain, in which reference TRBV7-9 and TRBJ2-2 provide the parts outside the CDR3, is DTGVSQNPRHKITKRGQNVTFRCDPISEHNRLYWYRQTLGQGPEFLTYFQNEAQLEKSRLLSDRFSAERPKGSFSTLEIQRTEQGDSAMYLCASSLARGGYTGELFFGEGSRLTVL.

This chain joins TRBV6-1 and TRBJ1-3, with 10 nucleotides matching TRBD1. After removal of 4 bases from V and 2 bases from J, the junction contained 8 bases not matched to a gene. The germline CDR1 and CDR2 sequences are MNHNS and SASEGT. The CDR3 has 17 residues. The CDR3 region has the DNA TGTGCCAGCAGTGTTCTACCGGGACAGGGGACTGGAAACACCATATATTTT. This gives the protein CASSVLPGQGTGNTIYF.

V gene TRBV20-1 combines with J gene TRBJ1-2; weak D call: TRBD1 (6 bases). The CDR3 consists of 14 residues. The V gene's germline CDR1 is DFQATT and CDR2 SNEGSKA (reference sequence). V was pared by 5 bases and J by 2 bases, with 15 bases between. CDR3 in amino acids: CSARRDTGNYGYTF. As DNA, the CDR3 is TGCAGTGCTCGCCGGGACACGGGGAACTATGGCTACACCTTC.

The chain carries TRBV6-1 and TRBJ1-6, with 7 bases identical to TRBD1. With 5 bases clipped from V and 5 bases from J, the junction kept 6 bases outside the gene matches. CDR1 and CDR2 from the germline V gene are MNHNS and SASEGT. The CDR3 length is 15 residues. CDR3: CASSRQGGDNSPLHF. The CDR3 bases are TGTGCCAGCAGTAGACAGGGAGGGGATAATTCACCCCTCCACTTT.

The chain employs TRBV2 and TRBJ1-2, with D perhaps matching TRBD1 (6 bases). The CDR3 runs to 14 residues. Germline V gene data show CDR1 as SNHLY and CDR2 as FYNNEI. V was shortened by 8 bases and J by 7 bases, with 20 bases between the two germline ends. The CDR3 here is CASQKTGGISGYTF. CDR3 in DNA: TGTGCCAGCCAAAAGACAGGAGGTATCTCTGGCTACACCTTC.

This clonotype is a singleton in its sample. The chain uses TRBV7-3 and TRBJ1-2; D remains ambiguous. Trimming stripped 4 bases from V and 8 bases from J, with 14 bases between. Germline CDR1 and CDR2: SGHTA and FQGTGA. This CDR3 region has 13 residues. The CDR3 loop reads CASSSQPGFGYTF. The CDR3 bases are TGTGCCAGCAGCTCCCAACCGGGCTTCGGCTACACCTTC.

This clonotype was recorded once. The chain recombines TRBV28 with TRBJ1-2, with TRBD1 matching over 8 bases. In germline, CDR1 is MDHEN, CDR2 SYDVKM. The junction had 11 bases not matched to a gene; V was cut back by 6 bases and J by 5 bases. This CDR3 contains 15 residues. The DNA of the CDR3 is TGTGCCAGCAGCCAAGCCGGGACAGGAACTTATGGCTACACCTTC. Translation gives CASSQAGTGTYGYTF.

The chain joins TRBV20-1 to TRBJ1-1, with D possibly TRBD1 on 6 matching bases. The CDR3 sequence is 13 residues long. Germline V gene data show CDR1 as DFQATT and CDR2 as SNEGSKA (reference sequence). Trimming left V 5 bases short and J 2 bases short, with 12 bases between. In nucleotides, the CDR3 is TGCAGTGCTCTAGGGGGGCATAACACTGAAGCTTTCTTT. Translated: CSALGGHNTEAFF.

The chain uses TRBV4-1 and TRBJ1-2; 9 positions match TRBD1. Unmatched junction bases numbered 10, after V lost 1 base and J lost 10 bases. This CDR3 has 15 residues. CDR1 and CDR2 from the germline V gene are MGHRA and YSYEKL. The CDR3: CASSQVPGQGIDYTF. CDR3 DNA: TGCGCCAGCAGCCAAGTCCCGGGACAGGGAATAGACTACACCTTC.

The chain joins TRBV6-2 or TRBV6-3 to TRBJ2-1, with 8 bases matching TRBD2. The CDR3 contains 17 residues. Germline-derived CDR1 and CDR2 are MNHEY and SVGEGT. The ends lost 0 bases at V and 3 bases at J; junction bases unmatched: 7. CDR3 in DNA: TGTGCCAGCAGTTACTCAGGACTAGCAGGCCGCTACAATGAGCAGTTCTTC. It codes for CASSYSGLAGRYNEQFF.

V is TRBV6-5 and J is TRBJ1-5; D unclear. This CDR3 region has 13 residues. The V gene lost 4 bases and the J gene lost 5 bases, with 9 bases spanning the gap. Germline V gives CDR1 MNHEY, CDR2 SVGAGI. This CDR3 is CASSFLVDQPQHF. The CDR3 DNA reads TGTGCCAGCAGTTTCCTGGTGGATCAGCCCCAGCATTTT.

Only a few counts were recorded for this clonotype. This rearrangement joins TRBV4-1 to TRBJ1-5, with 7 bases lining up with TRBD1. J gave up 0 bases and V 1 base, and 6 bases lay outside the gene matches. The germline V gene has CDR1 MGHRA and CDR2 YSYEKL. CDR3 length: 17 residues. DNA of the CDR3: TGCGCCAGCAGCCAAGGGACAGGAGTGTATAGCAATCAGCCCCAGCATTTT. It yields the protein CASSQGTGVYSNQPQHF.

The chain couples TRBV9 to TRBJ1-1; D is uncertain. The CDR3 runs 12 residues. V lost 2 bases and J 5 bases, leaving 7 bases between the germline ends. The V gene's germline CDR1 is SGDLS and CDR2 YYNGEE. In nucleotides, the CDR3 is TGTGCCAGCAGCGTGGAAGGGACTGAAGCTTTCTTT. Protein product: CASSVEGTEAFF. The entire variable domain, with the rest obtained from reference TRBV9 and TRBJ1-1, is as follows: DSGVTQTPKHLITATGQRVTLRCSPRSGDLSVYWYQQSLDQGLQFLIQYYNGEERAKGNILERFSAQQFPDLHSELNLSSLELGDSALYFCASSVEGTEAFFGQGTRLTVV.

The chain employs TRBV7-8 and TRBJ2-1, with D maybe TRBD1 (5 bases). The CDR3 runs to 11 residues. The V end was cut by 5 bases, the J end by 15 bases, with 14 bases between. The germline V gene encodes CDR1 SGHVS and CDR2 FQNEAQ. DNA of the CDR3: TGTGCCAGCAGCCCGGTGGGGCTCGGGTTCTTC. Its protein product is CASSPVGLGFF.

The CDR3 protein is CASSAAGTNQPQHF. As DNA, the CDR3 is TGCGCCAGCAGTGCAGCAGGGACAAATCAGCCCCAGCATTTT. The chain recombines TRBV10-1 with TRBJ1-5, with a weak D call TRBD1 (6 bases). V was cut by 4 bases and J by 4 bases, with 11 bases left in between. The CDR3 sequence is 14 residues long. Germline CDR1 reads WNHNN; CDR2 reads SYGVQD (reference sequence).

Here the CDR3 reads CSARDPAGGPGETQYF. The CDR3 DNA reads as TGCAGTGCTAGAGATCCAGCGGGGGGGCCGGGAGAGACCCAGTACTTC. V and J are TRBV20-1 and TRBJ2-5, with TRBD2 matching 10 bases. This CDR3 contains 16 residues. Trimming took 0 bases from V and 4 from J; bases not matched to a gene: 8. Germline V gives CDR1 DFQATT, CDR2 SNEGSKA (reference sequence).

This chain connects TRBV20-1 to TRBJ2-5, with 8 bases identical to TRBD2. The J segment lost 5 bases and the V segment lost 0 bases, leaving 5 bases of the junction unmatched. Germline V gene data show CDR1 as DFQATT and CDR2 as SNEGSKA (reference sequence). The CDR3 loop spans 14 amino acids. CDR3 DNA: TGCAGTGCTAGAGATCGGCGGGGGGAGGAGACCCAGTACTTC. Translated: CSARDRRGEETQYF.

In DNA, the CDR3 is TGTGCCAGCAGCTTAAGCATAGTCGCAGATACGCAGTATTTT. Encoded protein: CASSLSIVADTQYF. This chain uses TRBV7-3 with TRBJ2-3, with D uncertain. This CDR3 has 14 residues. Between the trimmed V and J ends, which lost 1 base and 4 bases, there was a span of 9 bases. CDR1 is SGHTA and CDR2 is FQGTGA in the germline V gene.

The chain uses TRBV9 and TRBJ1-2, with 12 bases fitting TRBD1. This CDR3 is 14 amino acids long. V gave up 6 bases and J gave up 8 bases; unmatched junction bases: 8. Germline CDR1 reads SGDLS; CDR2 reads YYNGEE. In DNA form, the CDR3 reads TGTGCCAGCACCTCCCGGGACAGGGGGCGCGGCTACACCTTC. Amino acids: CASTSRDRGRGYTF.

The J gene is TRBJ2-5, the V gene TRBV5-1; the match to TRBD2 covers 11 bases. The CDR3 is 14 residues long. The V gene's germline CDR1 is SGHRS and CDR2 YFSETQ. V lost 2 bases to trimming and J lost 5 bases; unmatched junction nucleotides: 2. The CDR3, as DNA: TGCGCCAGCAGCTTCCCTAGCGGGGGGGAGACCCAGTACTTC. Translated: CASSFPSGGETQYF. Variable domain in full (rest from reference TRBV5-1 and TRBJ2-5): KAGVTQTPRYLIKTRGQQVTLSCSPISGHRSVSWYQQTPGQGLQFLFEYFSETQRNKGNFPGRFSGRQFSNSRSEMNVSTLELGDSALYLCASSFPSGGETQYFGPGTRLLVL.

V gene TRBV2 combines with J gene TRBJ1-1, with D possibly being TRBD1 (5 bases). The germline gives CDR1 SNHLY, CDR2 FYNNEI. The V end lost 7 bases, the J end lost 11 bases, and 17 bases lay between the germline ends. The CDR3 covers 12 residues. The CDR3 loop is CASTREGRVAFF. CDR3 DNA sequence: TGTGCCAGCACTCGGGAGGGCAGGGTTGCTTTCTTT. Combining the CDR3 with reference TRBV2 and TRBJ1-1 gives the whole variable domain EPEVTQTPSHQVTQMGQEVILRCVPISNHLYFYWYRQILGQKVEFLVSFYNNEISEKSEIFDDQFSVERPDGSNFTLKIRSTKLEDSAMYFCASTREGRVAFFGQGTRLTVV.

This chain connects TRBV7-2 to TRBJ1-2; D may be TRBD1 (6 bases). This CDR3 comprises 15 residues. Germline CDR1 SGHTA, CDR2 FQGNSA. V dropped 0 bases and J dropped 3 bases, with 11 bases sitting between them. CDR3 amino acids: CASSLARGGDYGYTF. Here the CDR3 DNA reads TGTGCCAGCAGCTTAGCTCGAGGGGGAGACTATGGCTACACCTTC.

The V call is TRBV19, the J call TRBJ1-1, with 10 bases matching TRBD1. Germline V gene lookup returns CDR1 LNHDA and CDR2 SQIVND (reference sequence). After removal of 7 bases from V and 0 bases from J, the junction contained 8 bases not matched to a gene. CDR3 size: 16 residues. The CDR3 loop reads CASMKGQGRLNTEAFF. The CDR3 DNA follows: TGTGCCAGTATGAAGGGACAGGGGCGACTGAACACTGAAGCTTTCTTT.

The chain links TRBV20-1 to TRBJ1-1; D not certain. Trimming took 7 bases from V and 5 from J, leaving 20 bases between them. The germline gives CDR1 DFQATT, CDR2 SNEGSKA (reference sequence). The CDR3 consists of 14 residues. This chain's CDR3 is CSVRGFGPGTEAFF. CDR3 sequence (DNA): TGCAGTGTCCGGGGTTTTGGCCCGGGTACTGAAGCTTTCTTT.